Each of the 9 T cell receptor beta chains below was sequenced from the same sample in a study of CD8 T cells in ankylosing spondylitis. TCRdb re-analysed the 5' RACE reads in MiXCR, keeping a single row per CDR3 protein. The sample includes about 240,000 distinct CDR3 sequences, about 10% of them seen just once. Sequenced sample: blood, either unsorted or a sorted T cell fraction (not recorded which). The receptors come from a male donor with ankylosing spondylitis or in good health (not recorded which).

This clonotype was observed a handful of times. The chain combines TRBV6-5 with TRBJ2-3; 7 bases line up with TRBD2. The CDR3 loop spans 14 amino acids. The germline gives CDR1 MNHEY, CDR2 SVGAGI. J gave up 8 bases and V 2 bases, and 7 bases lay outside the gene matches. CDR3 nucleotides: TGTGCCAGCAGTTACGGCGGGGGTGACGGTACGCAGTATTTT. Amino acid sequence: CASSYGGGDGTQYF.

This clonotype has at least ten counts. The CDR3 region has the DNA TGTGCCAGCAGCGTCGCAGGGCAGACCTACGAGCAGTACTTC. Protein: CASSVAGQTYEQYF. This chain joins TRBV9 and TRBJ2-7; tentative D call: TRBD1 (5 bases). Trimming removed 2 bases at V and 2 bases at J, with 11 bases between. Germline loops: CDR1 SGDLS, CDR2 YYNGEE. The CDR3 is 14 residues long.

This clonotype was seen ten or more times. The chain is built from TRBV7-3 and TRBJ2-2; D unclear. V lost 1 base to trimming and J lost 1 base, with 10 bases between them. The CDR3 extends over 16 amino acids. CDR1 is SGHTA, CDR2 FQGTGA, per germline. The CDR3 DNA reads TGTGCCAGCAGCTTAATCCCCCCGGGGAACACCGGGGAGCTGTTTTTT. This translates into CASSLIPPGNTGELFF.

In its sample, this clonotype was seen many times. This chain links TRBV5-1 with TRBJ2-1; TRBD2 aligns across 11 bases. Germline CDR1 and CDR2: SGHRS and YFSETQ. Unmatched junction bases numbered 7, after V lost 0 bases and J lost 2 bases. The CDR3 runs 18 residues. The CDR3 DNA follows: TGCGCCAGCAGCTTGGCCGTGACTAGCGGGAACCCCTACAATGAGCAGTTCTTC. This translates into CASSLAVTSGNPYNEQFF.

This clonotype has just a few counts. The chain combines TRBV5-6 with TRBJ2-7, with D unclear. CDR3 length equals 15 residues. V gave up 6 bases and J gave up 5 bases, with 21 bases separating them. Looked up from germline, CDR1 is SGHDT and CDR2 is YYEEEE. The CDR3 here is CASTNLVQLQNEQYF. CDR3 nucleotides: TGTGCCAGCACCAACCTAGTACAGCTCCAAAACGAGCAGTACTTC.

This chain links TRBV6-1 with TRBJ2-2; D perhaps matches TRBD1 (5 bases). The V end lost 2 bases, the J end lost 0 bases, and 7 bases lay between the germline ends. CDR1 and CDR2 (germline): MNHNS, SASEGT. This CDR3 region has 15 residues. The CDR3 DNA reads TGTGCCAGCAGTGAATCGACAGCGAACACCGGGGAGCTGTTTTTT. This sequence encodes CASSESTANTGELFF.

This clonotype was found a few times. This chain links TRBV7-2 with TRBJ2-1; 7 nucleotides line up with TRBD2. The CDR3 covers 17 residues. Germline CDR1 is SGHTA and CDR2 is FQGNSA. V lost 2 bases, J lost 4 bases, and 11 bases stayed unmatched. CDR3 DNA: TGTGCCAGCAGCTTACAGGGTCCGGCGGGAGTGTACAATGAGCAGTTCTTC. It yields the protein CASSLQGPAGVYNEQFF.

This clonotype has only one observation. This chain links TRBV5-1 with TRBJ2-3; perhaps TRBD1 as D (5 bases). CDR1 is SGHRS, CDR2 YFSETQ, per germline. The CDR3 is 15 amino acids. Trimming pared 1 base from V and 7 bases from J, leaving 16 bases between. The chain's CDR3 is CASSLRQGLIHTQYF. As DNA, the CDR3 is TGCGCCAGCAGCTTGCGGCAGGGTTTAATTCATACGCAGTATTTT. The entire variable domain, with the rest obtained from reference TRBV5-1 and TRBJ2-3, is as follows: KAGVTQTPRYLIKTRGQQVTLSCSPISGHRSVSWYQQTPGQGLQFLFEYFSETQRNKGNFPGRFSGRQFSNSRSEMNVSTLELGDSALYLCASSLRQGLIHTQYFGPGTRLTVL.

This clonotype was counted ten times or more. The chain couples TRBV4-1 to TRBJ2-7; D gene uncertain. V gave up 0 bases and J gave up 3 bases, with 6 bases separating them. Germline V gives CDR1 MGHRA, CDR2 YSYEKL. There are 13 residues in the CDR3. The CDR3 region is CASSQESNYEQYF. The CDR3 DNA follows: TGCGCCAGCAGCCAAGAATCCAACTACGAGCAGTACTTC.